Presented here are 22 T cell receptor beta chains from one specimen sequenced in a study of regulatory T cells in long-lasting Graves disease. Arm-PCR of CDR3 regions and iRepertoire HTBI primers were used to build TCR beta libraries. TCRdb independently ran MiXCR on the multiplex PCR reads; one entry per CDR3 protein. The repertoire holds 500,000 or so distinct CDR3 sequences, with 12% to 15% as singletons. Time point indicated: newly diagnosed GD, antithyroid drugs for less than 3 months. Extracted PBMC RNA gave rise to the TCR library. Another study also made use of these data, one on T cells in Graves' hyperthyroidism and ophthalmopathy.

The sequencing here drew on peripheral blood mononuclear cells (PBMCs), taken at new diagnosis, from a patient treated with antithyroid drugs. The receptors originated from a woman in her 50s with Graves disease.

This clonotype was observed at least ten times. The chain employs TRBV28 and TRBJ1-5; TRBD1 might be the D (6 bases). The V end lost 7 bases, the J end lost 3 bases, and 13 bases lay between the germline ends. The CDR3 covers 14 residues. CDR1 is MDHEN, CDR2 SYDVKM, per germline. This CDR3 is CASNGRGYNQPQHF. CDR3 sequence (DNA): TGTGCCAGCAACGGGAGGGGGTACAATCAGCCCCAGCATTTT.

This clonotype was seen ten or more times. This rearrangement joins TRBV2 to TRBJ1-5, with D unclear. V was shortened by 6 bases and J by 2 bases, with 17 bases between the two germline ends. Germline values: CDR1 SNHLY, CDR2 FYNNEI. The CDR3 has 16 residues. The DNA of the CDR3 is TGTGCCAGCAGATTAAATAGGGATGGGGGCAATCAGCCCCAGCATTTT. Its translation is CASRLNRDGGNQPQHF.

The rearrangement joins TRBV4-1 to TRBJ2-1, with D possibly called TRBD1 or TRBD2 (5 bases each). V lost 3 bases, J lost 2 bases, and 17 bases lay in between. Looked up from germline, CDR1 is MGHRA and CDR2 is YSYEKL. The length of the CDR3 is 17 residues. CDR3 loop: CASSHRVTGPTYNEQFF. DNA for the CDR3: TGCGCCAGCAGCCATCGCGTTACGGGACCTACCTACAATGAGCAGTTCTTC.

V usage is TRBV6-5 and J usage is TRBJ1-5; D is possibly TRBD1 (6 bases). V lost 2 bases and J lost 5, with 10 bases in between. Germline V CDR1 and CDR2: MNHEY, SVGAGI. CDR3 length: 14 amino acids. The CDR3 DNA reads TGTGCCAGCAGTTACCAGGGGTCGGATCAGCCCCAGCATTTT. Translation gives CASSYQGSDQPQHF.

Many counts were recorded for this clonotype. The gene calls are TRBV27 and TRBJ1-1; D is unresolved. The V end lost 8 bases, the J end lost 1 base, and 14 bases lay between the germline ends. From germline, CDR1 is MNHEY and CDR2 SMNVEV (reference sequence). The CDR3 spans 14 residues. The CDR3 DNA is TGTGCCAGCGGGTGGAATCCTGAGAACACTGAAGCTTTCTTT. This encodes CASGWNPENTEAFF.

This rearrangement joins TRBV30 to TRBJ1-3, with D tentatively TRBD1 (5 bases). With 2 bases removed from V and 1 base from J, the gap between germline ends came to 9 bases. CDR1 GTSNPN and CDR2 SVGIG come from the germline V gene (reference sequence). The CDR3 totals 14 residues. CDR3 loop: CAWSWGTSGNTIYF. The CDR3, as DNA: TGTGCCTGGAGTTGGGGGACTTCTGGAAACACCATATATTTT.

This chain joins TRBV25-1 and TRBJ1-1, with a weak D call TRBD1 (5 bases). Trimming removed 6 bases from V and 5 bases from J, with 16 bases in between. This CDR3 comprises 14 residues. Germline loops: CDR1 MGHDK, CDR2 SYGVNS. Here the CDR3 DNA reads TGTGCCAGCAGGGGGGGGGGGTTTTGGACTGAAGCTTTCTTT. Protein product: CASRGGGFWTEAFF.

The chain joins TRBV10-3 to TRBJ1-1; D may be TRBD1 (5 bases). The V gene's germline CDR1 is ENHRY and CDR2 SYGVKD. The germline V and J ends were trimmed by 6 bases and 4 bases, with 18 bases remaining between them. There are 15 residues in the CDR3. CDR3 loop: CAISRDVSSRTEAFF. For the CDR3, the DNA is TGTGCCATCAGCAGGGACGTATCAAGTCGCACTGAAGCTTTCTTT.

A word on this clonotype: This may be a read error, as it is one base from a much larger clone. The chain carries TRBV12-3 or TRBV12-4 and TRBJ2-4; D is unclear. This CDR3 spans 13 amino acids. Trimming shortened V by 5 bases and J by 8 bases, and 13 bases separated the two germline ends. CDR3 sequence (DNA): TGTGCCAGCAGTCTAGTCGCTTTGGACATTCAGTACTTC. This codes for CASSLVALDIQYF.

This clonotype was counted many times. The gene calls are TRBV27 and TRBJ2-3, with TRBD1 matching over 9 bases. Germline assignment: CDR1 MNHEY and CDR2 SMNVEV (reference sequence). The CDR3 is 15 amino acids. The J segment lost 4 bases and the V segment lost 11 bases, leaving 13 bases of the junction unmatched. The CDR3 protein is CAGLTGGKSSDTQYF. CDR3 coding DNA: TGTGCCGGCCTAACAGGGGGCAAGAGTTCAGATACGCAGTATTTT.

This clonotype was observed a handful of times. V usage is TRBV9 and J usage is TRBJ2-7; 9 bases are a match to TRBD2. The J segment lost 1 base and the V segment lost 0 bases, leaving 8 bases of the junction unmatched. Germline-derived CDR1 and CDR2 are SGDLS and YYNGEE. The CDR3 is made up of 17 amino acids. The CDR3 coding sequence is TGTGCCAGCAGCGTAGAACCGAGCGGGAGGAAATCCTACGAGCAGTACTTC. Protein sequence: CASSVEPSGRKSYEQYF.

This clonotype was observed a handful of times. This chain connects TRBV20-1 to TRBJ2-2, with 7 bases identical to TRBD2. J gave up 5 bases and V 0 bases, and 3 bases lay outside the gene matches. This CDR3 has 14 residues. Looked up from germline, CDR1 is DFQATT and CDR2 is SNEGSKA (reference sequence). Here the CDR3 DNA reads TGCAGTGCTAGAGATCGGGGGGTTACCGGGGAGCTGTTTTTT. Its translation is CSARDRGVTGELFF.

This clonotype was observed at least ten times. V and J are TRBV12-3 or TRBV12-4 and TRBJ1-1; D may be TRBD1 (5 bases). CDR3 length: 11 residues. V lost 6 bases and J lost 4, with 6 bases in between. CDR3 sequence reads: CASSGATEAFF. DNA for the CDR3: TGTGCCAGCAGCGGGGCCACTGAAGCTTTCTTT.

This sequence joins TRBV6-1 and TRBJ2-6, with 10 bases lining up with TRBD2. The J segment lost 0 bases and the V segment lost 3 bases, leaving 8 bases of the junction unmatched. Per the germline V gene, CDR1 is MNHNS and CDR2 is SASEGT. The CDR3 has 19 amino acids. CDR3 region: CASSDLLAGISSGANVLTF. As DNA, the CDR3 is TGTGCCAGCAGTGATTTACTAGCGGGAATTTCCTCTGGGGCCAACGTCCTGACTTTC.

In its sample, this clonotype was seen many times. V usage is TRBV10-3 and J usage is TRBJ1-4; D is unclear. With 10 bases removed from V and 7 bases from J, the gap between germline ends came to 13 bases. The germline CDR1 and CDR2 sequences are ENHRY and SYGVKD. The CDR3 has 12 residues. The CDR3 region is CATGRLGEKLFF. Written as DNA, the CDR3 is TGTGCCACCGGACGGCTTGGTGAAAAACTGTTTTTT.

This clonotype has just a few counts. The J gene is TRBJ2-2, the V gene TRBV28; TRBD1 aligns across 9 bases. Germline lookup yields CDR1 MDHEN and CDR2 SYDVKM. V lost 7 bases to trimming and J lost 5 bases; unmatched junction nucleotides: 14. The length of the CDR3 is 17 residues. The CDR3 coding sequence is TGTGCCAGCACCCAACGGGTAGGGACAGGGAAGACCGGGGAGCTGTTTTTT. It translates to CASTQRVGTGKTGELFF. Full variable domain (missing parts from reference TRBV28 and TRBJ2-2): DVKVTQSSRYLVKRTGEKVFLECVQDMDHENMFWYRQDPGLGLRLIYFSYDVKMKEKGDIPEGYSVSREKKERFSLILESASTNQTSMYLCASTQRVGTGKTGELFFGEGSRLTVL.

This clonotype was seen repeatedly, ten times or more. This chain connects TRBV28 to TRBJ2-3; 13 bases align to TRBD2. Looked up from germline, CDR1 is MDHEN and CDR2 is SYDVKM. This CDR3 is built from 17 residues. Trimming removed 6 bases from V and 1 base from J; junction bases left unmatched: 7. The CDR3 DNA sequence: TGTGCCAGCAGACTAGCGGGAGGGCTGGCCGGCACAGATACGCAGTATTTT. Translating gives CASRLAGGLAGTDTQYF.

This clonotype showed up many times. The rearrangement uses TRBV2 and TRBJ1-5; tentatively, D is TRBD1 (6 bases). This CDR3 comprises 15 residues. Trimming removed 6 bases from V and 2 bases from J, with 14 bases in between. Germline V gene data show CDR1 as SNHLY and CDR2 as FYNNEI. The CDR3: CASRLQGSGNQPQHF. CDR3 in DNA: TGTGCCAGCAGGTTACAGGGAAGTGGCAATCAGCCCCAGCATTTT.

A few counts support this clonotype. CDR3: CASQGTENIQYF. For the CDR3, the DNA is TGTGCCTCCCAGGGGACAGAAAACATTCAGTACTTC. This sequence joins TRBV12-3 or TRBV12-4 and TRBJ2-4; TRBD1 aligns across 7 bases. CDR3 size: 12 residues. The V and J ends lost 11 bases and 5 bases, in that order; junction bases with no gene match: 6.

This clonotype was counted ten times or more. The chain carries TRBV2 and TRBJ2-7; 9 bases line up with TRBD1. The CDR3 contains 16 residues. Germline loops: CDR1 SNHLY, CDR2 FYNNEI. Trimming took 1 base from V and 0 from J; bases not matched to a gene: 4. CDR3 protein: CASSEGGTGYSYEQYF. The DNA for the CDR3 is TGTGCCAGCAGTGAAGGCGGGACAGGGTACTCCTACGAGCAGTACTTC.

Worth noting for this clonotype: A far larger clone is off by one base, so a read error is likely. The chain carries TRBV11-2 and TRBJ2-7; 12 nucleotides align to TRBD2. The CDR3 spans 14 residues. Germline trimming cut 6 bases from V and 7 bases from J; bases unmatched to any gene: 7. The V gene's germline CDR1 is SGHAT and CDR2 FQNNGV. CDR3 loop: CASRRTSGISEQYF. For the CDR3, the DNA is TGTGCCAGCAGAAGGACTAGCGGGATTAGTGAGCAGTACTTC.

Notes on this clonotype: With a far larger clone one base away, a read error is the likely cause. The chain is built from TRBV29-1 and TRBJ2-7, with 7 positions matching TRBD1. CDR1 is SQVTM and CDR2 is ANQGSEA in the germline V gene. The V and J ends lost 7 bases and 7 bases, in that order; junction bases with no gene match: 13. The CDR3 sequence is 13 residues long. DNA for the CDR3: TGCAGCGCCCGGGACAGTACCTACAATGAGCAGTACTTC. Translation: CSARDSTYNEQYF.